Following are 30 T cell receptor beta chains from one sample sequenced in a study of T cell changes during pregnancy in multiple sclerosis. Some clones are missing from TCRdb's copy, which holds only in-frame ones; the method was immunoSEQ multiplex PCR. This sample carries tens of thousands of clones, 93% of them seen once, and the ten largest clones take 6.5% to 9.5%. The specimen was CD8+ T cells from peripheral blood mononuclear cells, collected in the third trimester of pregnancy. These receptors were taken from a female donor with multiple sclerosis, enrolled in a pregnancy study.

This clone appeared once. The genes are TRBV19 and TRBJ1-1; a possible D gene is TRBD1 (6 bases). This CDR3 is 14 amino acids long. Germline V CDR1 and CDR2: LNHDA, SQIVND (reference sequence). With 8 bases removed from V and 0 bases from J, the gap between germline ends came to 13 bases. The CDR3 DNA is TGTGCCAGTGAACGGGACAACATGAACACTGAAGCTTTCTTT. Encoded protein: CASERDNMNTEAFF.

This chain joins TRBV7-6 and TRBJ2-2; no clear D. The ends were cut back, 5 bases at V and 4 bases at J, with 14 bases in the middle. CDR3 length: 15 amino acids. The germline gives CDR1 SGHVS, CDR2 FNYEAQ. CDR3 sequence (DNA): TGTGCCAGCAGCCATCCGTTGGTCAGCACCGGGGAGCTGTTTTTT. Residues: CASSHPLVSTGELFF.

The CDR3 is CASSSTDSGSSYNSPLHF. CDR3 bases: TGCGCCAGCAGTTCGACCGACAGTGGCAGCTCCTATAATTCACCCCTCCACTTT. This chain connects TRBV4-1 to TRBJ1-6, with D possibly matching TRBD1 (5 bases). Per germline, CDR1 MGHRA and CDR2 YSYEKL. Trimming shortened V by 6 bases and J by 0 bases, and 18 bases separated the two germline ends. This CDR3 spans 18 amino acids.

The V call is TRBV7-9, the J call TRBJ2-1; TRBD2 agrees at 8 bases. The V gene's germline CDR1 is SEHNR and CDR2 FQNEAQ (reference sequence). The CDR3 is 16 residues long. The trim removed 5 bases at V and 8 bases at J, leaving 14 bases unmatched. This CDR3 is CASSPDGTSNGDEQFF. The CDR3 nucleotides are TGTGCCAGCAGCCCGGACGGGACTAGTAATGGTGATGAGCAGTTCTTC.

The chain uses TRBV18 and TRBJ1-2, with TRBD1 as a possible D gene (5 bases). The CDR3 is 14 amino acids. Trimming cost V 2 bases and J 3 bases, with 10 bases left between them. Germline V gene lookup returns CDR1 KGHSH and CDR2 LQKENI. The CDR3 reads CASSPTQGDYGYTF. For the CDR3, the DNA is TGTGCCAGCTCACCAACTCAGGGCGACTATGGCTACACCTTC.

The chain employs TRBV5-1 and TRBJ1-1; maybe TRBD1 (5 bases). In germline, CDR1 is SGHRS, CDR2 YFSETQ. Trimming left V 0 bases short and J 7 bases short, with 10 bases between. This CDR3 is built from 13 residues. Here the CDR3 DNA reads TGCGCCAGCAGCTTGGTTTGGGGCGATGAAGCTTTCTTT. Its translation is CASSLVWGDEAFF.

The V gene is TRBV2, the J gene TRBJ2-7, with a tentative D call TRBD1 (6 bases). CDR1 and CDR2 (germline): SNHLY, FYNNEI. Trimming removed 7 bases at V and 0 bases at J, with 25 bases between. The CDR3 totals 18 residues. CDR3 protein: CASNIVVWGIGGSYEQYF. The CDR3 bases are TGTGCCAGCAATATCGTCGTTTGGGGGATAGGGGGCTCCTACGAGCAGTACTTC.

This clone was recorded once. The genes are TRBV13 and TRBJ2-7; tentative D call: TRBD1 (6 bases). CDR3 length equals 14 residues. Trimming left V 6 bases short and J 0 bases short, with 12 bases between. Germline V gene sequence: CDR1 PRHDT, CDR2 FYEKMQ (reference sequence). The chain's CDR3 is CASSKHRASYEQYF. CDR3 DNA sequence: TGTGCCAGCAGTAAGCACAGGGCCTCCTACGAGCAGTACTTC.

The rearrangement joins TRBV6-6 to TRBJ2-1; D is uncertain. The germline V gene encodes CDR1 MNHNY and CDR2 SVGAGI (reference sequence). Deletions cut 10 bases from V and 1 base from J, with 11 bases between. The CDR3 has 13 residues. The CDR3 bases are TGTGCCACCACACGCGGATCCTACAATGAGCAGTTCTTC. Its translation is CATTRGSYNEQFF.

The CDR3 spells CASSRLGQSEQFF. DNA of the CDR3: TGCGCCAGCAGCCGACTGGGACAGTCCGAGCAGTTCTTC. The V call is TRBV4-1, the J call TRBJ2-1; 7 bases map to TRBD1. The junction had 7 bases not matched to a gene; V was cut back by 4 bases and J by 10 bases. CDR1 and CDR2 (germline): MGHRA, YSYEKL. The CDR3 has 13 residues.

The chain joins TRBV5-5 to TRBJ1-1; 7 bases agree with TRBD1. The CDR3 has 14 amino acids. V gave up 0 bases and J gave up 5 bases; unmatched junction bases: 4. Germline loops: CDR1 SGHKS, CDR2 YYEKEE (reference sequence). CDR3 bases: TGTGCCAGCAGCTTGGTCCAGGGGGATACTGAAGCTTTCTTT. Translated, it gives CASSLVQGDTEAFF. The complete variable domain, with remaining parts taken from reference TRBV5-5 and TRBJ1-1, reads DAGVTQSPTHLIKTRGQQVTLRCSPISGHKSVSWYQQVLGQGPQFIFQYYEKEERGRGNFPDRFSARQFPNYSSELNVNALLLGDSALYLCASSLVQGDTEAFFGQGTRLTVV.

The chain is built from TRBV4-1 and TRBJ1-4; D gene uncertain. Germline V CDR1 and CDR2: MGHRA, YSYEKL. The CDR3 loop spans 15 amino acids. Trimming stripped 3 bases from V and 2 bases from J, with 10 bases between. CDR3 coding DNA: TGCGCCAGCAGCCACTCAGGTTCGACTAATGAAAAACTGTTTTTT. Its protein product is CASSHSGSTNEKLFF.

The genes are TRBV6-5 and TRBJ2-5; the D gene is possibly TRBD1 (5 bases). The CDR3 consists of 14 residues. V was trimmed by 5 bases and J by 5 bases, leaving 15 bases between them. Per the germline V gene, CDR1 is MNHEY and CDR2 is SVGAGI. CDR3 loop: CASSQLGVVETQYF. CDR3 nucleotide sequence: TGTGCCAGCAGTCAGCTAGGGGTAGTGGAGACCCAGTACTTC.

V and J are TRBV27 and TRBJ1-5; TRBD1 might be the D (6 bases). This CDR3 comprises 13 residues. Germline CDR1 reads MNHEY; CDR2 reads SMNVEV (reference sequence). Trimming cost V 4 bases and J 7 bases, with 11 bases left between them. The CDR3 loop is CASSSGTTQPQHF. The DNA of the CDR3 is TGTGCCAGCAGTTCAGGGACAACCCAGCCCCAGCATTTT.

The J gene is TRBJ2-2, the V gene TRBV6-4; tentatively, D is TRBD1 (5 bases). Looked up from germline, CDR1 is MRHNA and CDR2 is SNTAGT. The CDR3 consists of 14 residues. Trimming shortened V by 5 bases and J by 3 bases, and 10 bases separated the two germline ends. Here the CDR3 DNA reads TGTGCCAGCAGTAAAGGGGCGGACACCGGGGAGCTGTTTTTT. Translated: CASSKGADTGELFF.

In its sample, this clone was seen a few times. This rearrangement joins TRBV6-5 to TRBJ1-5, with 7 bases that match TRBD1. Germline V lookup: CDR1 MNHEY, CDR2 SVGAGI. V shed 0 bases and J 1 base; nucleotides not matched to a gene: 3. The CDR3 loop spans 16 amino acids. CDR3 in amino acids: CASSYSRQGSNQPQHF. CDR3 sequence (DNA): TGTGCCAGCAGTTACTCGAGACAGGGCAGCAATCAGCCCCAGCATTTT.

V is TRBV19 and J is TRBJ2-2; unclear D gene. Germline CDR1 LNHDA, CDR2 SQIVND (reference sequence). V dropped 6 bases and J dropped 6 bases, with 5 bases sitting between them. The CDR3 has 11 residues. The CDR3 DNA reads as TGTGCCAGTAGCCGTGCCGGGGAGCTGTTTTTT. Encoded protein: CASSRAGELFF.

The gene calls are TRBV19 and TRBJ2-6; possibly TRBD1 for D (5 bases). The germline V and J ends were trimmed by 2 bases and 2 bases, with 10 bases remaining between them. The CDR3 is 16 amino acids. Per germline, CDR1 LNHDA and CDR2 SQIVND (reference sequence). DNA of the CDR3: TGTGCCAGTAGTATAAAGGGGCAGCCTGGGGCCAACGTCCTGACTTTC. As protein: CASSIKGQPGANVLTF.

The rearrangement uses TRBV19 and TRBJ1-1; TRBD1 matches 12 bases. This CDR3 is 13 amino acids long. V lost 10 bases, J lost 5 bases, and 5 bases stayed unmatched. Germline-derived CDR1 and CDR2 are LNHDA and SQIVND (reference sequence). CDR3 sequence: CAIRDRGRTEAFF. The CDR3 nucleotides read TGTGCCATCCGGGACAGGGGGCGGACTGAAGCTTTCTTT.

CDR3 sequence: CASSPGETQYF. In nucleotides, the CDR3 is TGCGCCAGCAGCCCGGGGGAGACCCAGTACTTC. This chain uses TRBV4-1 with TRBJ2-5; possibly TRBD2 for D (5 bases). CDR1 MGHRA and CDR2 YSYEKL come from the germline V gene. This CDR3 is built from 11 residues. V was trimmed by 4 bases and J by 5 bases, leaving 5 bases between them.

J is TRBJ2-1 and V is TRBV9, with TRBD2 as a possible D gene (7 bases). Germline V lookup: CDR1 SGDLS, CDR2 YYNGEE. V dropped 3 bases and J dropped 5 bases, with 18 bases sitting between them. The CDR3 totals 16 residues. CDR3 region: CASSAEGGSFHNEQFF. Written as DNA, the CDR3 is TGTGCCAGCAGCGCGGAGGGGGGGTCTTTCCACAATGAGCAGTTCTTC.

The chain carries TRBV2 and TRBJ1-2; no clear D. CDR1 is SNHLY, CDR2 FYNNEI, per germline. The CDR3 has 12 amino acids. V gave up 7 bases and J gave up 2 bases, with 8 bases separating them. The CDR3: CASTGSNYGYTF. CDR3 nucleotide sequence: TGTGCCAGCACGGGGTCGAACTATGGCTACACCTTC.

The rearrangement joins TRBV7-8 to TRBJ1-2, with 7 bases matching TRBD1. The CDR3 loop spans 14 amino acids. The germline V gene has CDR1 SGHVS and CDR2 FQNEAQ. Trimming removed 1 base from V and 8 bases from J; junction bases left unmatched: 7. The CDR3 spells CASSLEGALLGYTF. Here the CDR3 DNA reads TGTGCCAGCAGCTTAGAGGGGGCTCTTTTGGGCTACACCTTC.

The rearrangement uses TRBV7-3 and TRBJ1-1; a weak D match, TRBD1 (5 bases). The CDR3 runs 14 residues. Germline V CDR1 and CDR2: SGHTA, FQGTGA. Between the trimmed V and J ends, which lost 5 bases and 5 bases, there was a span of 15 bases. The CDR3 region has the DNA TGTGCCAGCAGCCCACTCCAGGGAAAGACTGAAGCTTTCTTT. It translates to CASSPLQGKTEAFF. Drawing the rest from reference TRBV7-3 and TRBJ1-1, the complete variable domain is GAGVSQTPSNKVTEKGKYVELRCDPISGHTALYWYRQSLGQGPEFLIYFQGTGAADDSGLPNDRFFAVRPEGSVSTLKIQRTERGDSAVYLCASSPLQGKTEAFFGQGTRLTVV.

The CDR3 sequence: CASSVSSGGDEQFF. In DNA, the CDR3 is TGTGCCAGCAGCGTATCTAGCGGGGGGGATGAGCAGTTCTTC. The chain links TRBV9 to TRBJ2-1; TRBD2 agrees at 12 bases. The CDR3 is made up of 14 amino acids. Germline CDR1 is SGDLS and CDR2 is YYNGEE. J gave up 8 bases and V 1 base, and 1 base lay outside the gene matches. The complete variable domain, with remaining parts taken from reference TRBV9 and TRBJ2-1, reads DSGVTQTPKHLITATGQRVTLRCSPRSGDLSVYWYQQSLDQGLQFLIQYYNGEERAKGNILERFSAQQFPDLHSELNLSSLELGDSALYFCASSVSSGGDEQFFGPGTRLTVL.

The rearrangement links TRBV7-2 to TRBJ2-7; TRBD2 matches 7 bases. After removal of 5 bases from V and 6 bases from J, the junction contained 13 bases not matched to a gene. This CDR3 has 15 residues. From germline, CDR1 is SGHTA and CDR2 FQGNSA. The CDR3 DNA sequence: TGTGCCAGCAGCGGACCCGGACTAAGCGGGGTCGAGCAGTACTTC. Protein sequence: CASSGPGLSGVEQYF.

The genes are TRBV27 and TRBJ2-7; TRBD1 matches 7 bases. J was trimmed by 4 bases and V by 6 bases; bases with no gene match: 9. Germline V gives CDR1 MNHEY, CDR2 SMNVEV (reference sequence). CDR3 size: 14 residues. The CDR3, as DNA: TGTGCCAGCAGCCCGAGACAGGGTCGGTACGAGCAGTACTTC. Protein sequence: CASSPRQGRYEQYF.

The CDR3 DNA sequence: TGTGCCAGCAGAGCGGACAGGAACAATTCACCCCTCCACTTT. It yields the protein CASRADRNNSPLHF. The gene calls are TRBV6-5 and TRBJ1-6; 7 positions agree with TRBD1. V trimming: 6 bases; J trimming: 7 bases; junction bases outside the gene matches: 6. Germline V gene sequence: CDR1 MNHEY, CDR2 SVGAGI. This CDR3 region has 14 residues.

The chain is built from TRBV19 and TRBJ1-2, with a weak D call TRBD1 (5 bases). The CDR3 covers 15 residues. The V and J ends lost 0 bases and 7 bases respectively, with 15 bases between them. Germline V gene data show CDR1 as LNHDA and CDR2 as SQIVND (reference sequence). CDR3 coding DNA: TGTGCCAGTAGTATAGATCGGGGGGACGCCGCTGGCTACACCTTC. It specifies CASSIDRGDAAGYTF.

This chain links TRBV18 with TRBJ1-1; 9 bases match TRBD1. The CDR3 has 17 residues. Per germline, CDR1 KGHSH and CDR2 LQKENI. The J segment lost 1 base and the V segment lost 5 bases, leaving 11 bases of the junction unmatched. In DNA form, the CDR3 reads TGTGCCAGCTCAACGGACAGGGGATTATCTTGGAACACTGAAGCTTTCTTT. Translated, it gives CASSTDRGLSWNTEAFF.